The rows below give T cell receptor beta chains drawn from one sample of a study of immune cell composition in non-small cell lung cancer. Profiled with immunoSEQ multiplex PCR; TCRdb holds only in-frame clones, not every one. This table holds thousands of clones, approximately 76% found once. Sequenced sample: lung tumor tissue. The receptors originated from a human donor with non-small cell lung cancer. Both conserved end residues are part of each CDR3. The D gene is left open where the match is weak. For some rows the clone size is stated as once, few or many, or as a class when expanded; others skip it.

v_call: TRBV15; j_call: TRBJ1-5; clone_size: NA; cdr3_length: 14; d_call: TRBD1; cdr3_aa: CATSAGTDNQPQHF; cdr3_nt: TGTGCCACCAGCGCAGGGACAGACAATCAGCCCCAGCATTTT
v_call: TRBV11-3; j_call: TRBJ2-7; clone_size: NA; cdr3_length: 13; d_call: NA; cdr3_aa: CASSLQGNYEQYF; cdr3_nt: TGTGCCAGCAGCTTACAGGGAAACTACGAGCAGTACTTC
v_call: TRBV18; j_call: TRBJ1-2; clone_size: NA; cdr3_length: 15; d_call: NA; cdr3_aa: CASSPGFTLGYGYTF; cdr3_nt: TGTGCCAGCTCACCAGGATTTACTCTGGGATATGGCTACACCTTC
v_call: TRBV5-6; j_call: TRBJ1-4; clone_size: NA; cdr3_length: 19; d_call: NA; cdr3_aa: CASSAMGLLAGRINEKLFF; cdr3_nt: TGTGCCAGCAGCGCCATGGGGCTCCTCGCCGGACGGATTAATGAAAAACTGTTTTTT
v_call: TRBV19; j_call: TRBJ1-1; clone_size: NA; cdr3_length: 14; d_call: NA; cdr3_aa: CASSLGRMNTEAFF; cdr3_nt: TGTGCCAGTAGTCTCGGAAGGATGAACACTGAAGCTTTCTTT
v_call: TRBV14; j_call: TRBJ2-3; clone_size: NA; cdr3_length: 15; d_call: TRBD2; cdr3_aa: CASSRTSGITDTQYF; cdr3_nt: TGTGCCAGCAGCCGGACTAGCGGGATCACAGATACGCAGTATTTT
v_call: TRBV6-6; j_call: TRBJ2-5; clone_size: NA; cdr3_length: 15; d_call: NA; cdr3_aa: CASSYGFGRQETQYF; cdr3_nt: TGTGCCAGCAGTTATGGGTTCGGGCGCCAAGAGACCCAGTACTTC
v_call: TRBV2; j_call: TRBJ2-2; clone_size: NA; cdr3_length: 15; d_call: NA; cdr3_aa: CASSGQGLNTGELFF; cdr3_nt: TGTGCCAGCAGTGGGCAGGGATTAAACACCGGGGAGCTGTTTTTT
v_call: TRBV19; j_call: TRBJ1-4; clone_size: NA; cdr3_length: 14; d_call: NA; cdr3_aa: CASKELSTNEKLFF; cdr3_nt: TGTGCCAGTAAGGAGTTGTCAACTAATGAAAAACTGTTTTTT
v_call: TRBV5-1; j_call: TRBJ2-5; clone_size: NA; cdr3_length: 15; d_call: TRBD1; cdr3_aa: CASSSTGTGAETQYF; cdr3_nt: TGCGCCAGCAGCTCAACCGGGACAGGGGCCGAGACCCAGTACTTC
v_call: TRBV7-8; j_call: TRBJ2-3; clone_size: once; cdr3_length: 12; d_call: NA; cdr3_aa: CASSPYSDTQYF; cdr3_nt: TGTGCCAGCAGCCCCTACTCAGATACGCAGTATTTT
v_call: TRBV5-1; j_call: TRBJ1-2; clone_size: NA; cdr3_length: 13; d_call: TRBD1; cdr3_aa: CASSADRGIGYTF; cdr3_nt: TGCGCCAGCAGCGCCGACAGGGGTATTGGCTACACCTTC
v_call: TRBV25-1; j_call: TRBJ2-6; clone_size: NA; cdr3_length: 17; d_call: TRBD1; cdr3_aa: CASSEGQVGTGANVLTF; cdr3_nt: TGTGCCAGCAGTGAAGGACAGGTGGGAACTGGGGCCAACGTCCTGACTTTC
v_call: TRBV6-6; j_call: TRBJ2-7; clone_size: NA; cdr3_length: 14; d_call: TRBD1; cdr3_aa: CASSYARGMDEQYF; cdr3_nt: TGTGCCAGCAGTTACGCCAGGGGGATGGACGAGCAGTACTTC
v_call: TRBV5-6; j_call: TRBJ2-7; clone_size: once; cdr3_length: 12; d_call: NA; cdr3_aa: CASSSSGYEQYF; cdr3_nt: TGTGCCAGCAGCTCGAGCGGGTACGAGCAGTACTTC
v_call: TRBV12-5; j_call: TRBJ1-1; clone_size: NA; cdr3_length: 17; d_call: TRBD1; cdr3_aa: CASGWGGQGLGNTEAFF; cdr3_nt: TGTGCTAGTGGTTGGGGAGGACAGGGCCTCGGAAACACTGAAGCTTTCTTT
v_call: TRBV5-1; j_call: TRBJ2-4; clone_size: NA; cdr3_length: 18; d_call: TRBD1; cdr3_aa: CASSLGNRDSGTKNIQYF; cdr3_nt: TGCGCCAGCAGCTTGGGAAACCGGGACAGTGGAACCAAAAACATTCAGTACTTC
v_call: TRBV18; j_call: TRBJ1-1; clone_size: once; cdr3_length: 18; d_call: NA; cdr3_aa: CASESLPTGPISSTEAFF; cdr3_nt: TGTGCCAGCGAGTCTCTTCCAACAGGGCCGATATCGAGCACTGAAGCTTTCTTT
v_call: TRBV7-2; j_call: TRBJ2-3; clone_size: NA; cdr3_length: 14; d_call: NA; cdr3_aa: CASSPTGRTDTQYF; cdr3_nt: TGTGCCAGCAGCCCGACAGGTCGCACAGATACGCAGTATTTT
v_call: TRBV28; j_call: TRBJ2-7; clone_size: few; cdr3_length: 13; d_call: NA; cdr3_aa: CASSYRDTYEQYF; cdr3_nt: TGTGCCAGCAGTTACAGGGATACCTACGAGCAGTACTTC
v_call: TRBV29-1; j_call: TRBJ1-3; clone_size: NA; cdr3_length: 14; d_call: NA; cdr3_aa: CSVERVGLGNTIYF; cdr3_nt: TGCAGCGTTGAAAGGGTAGGGTTAGGAAACACCATATATTTT
v_call: TRBV27; j_call: TRBJ2-2; clone_size: NA; cdr3_length: 12; d_call: NA; cdr3_aa: CASSSGIGELFF; cdr3_nt: TGTGCCAGCAGTTCGGGGATCGGGGAGCTGTTTTTT
v_call: TRBV7-8; j_call: TRBJ2-5; clone_size: NA; cdr3_length: 16; d_call: NA; cdr3_aa: CASSASLQTYQETQYF; cdr3_nt: TGTGCCAGCAGCGCCTCCCTGCAGACGTACCAAGAGACCCAGTACTTC
v_call: TRBV7-8; j_call: TRBJ1-5; clone_size: once; cdr3_length: 16; d_call: NA; cdr3_aa: CASSQPGPSGGQPQHF; cdr3_nt: TGTGCCAGCAGCCAACCAGGACCCTCGGGGGGTCAGCCCCAGCATTTT
v_call: TRBV27; j_call: TRBJ1-5; clone_size: NA; cdr3_length: 16; d_call: NA; cdr3_aa: CASRQNVGVPGQPQHF; cdr3_nt: TGTGCCAGCAGGCAAAACGTGGGCGTTCCGGGTCAGCCCCAGCATTTT
v_call: TRBV29-1; j_call: TRBJ2-7; clone_size: NA; cdr3_length: 13; d_call: TRBD1; cdr3_aa: CSVTGTGYLEQYF; cdr3_nt: TGCAGCGTTACCGGGACAGGGTATTTGGAGCAGTACTTC
v_call: TRBV28; j_call: TRBJ2-7; clone_size: NA; cdr3_length: 14; d_call: NA; cdr3_aa: CASRRVGPSYEQYF; cdr3_nt: TGTGCCAGCCGGAGGGTTGGTCCTAGTTACGAGCAGTACTTC
v_call: TRBV29-1; j_call: TRBJ1-2; clone_size: NA; cdr3_length: 12; d_call: TRBD1; cdr3_aa: CSGLTGQYGYTF; cdr3_nt: TGCAGCGGACTAACGGGACAGTATGGCTACACCTTC
v_call: TRBV5-4; j_call: TRBJ1-6; clone_size: NA; cdr3_length: 14; d_call: NA; cdr3_aa: CASSLGPYNSPLHF; cdr3_nt: TGTGCCAGCAGCTTGGGGCCGTATAATTCACCCCTCCACTTT
v_call: TRBV5-6; j_call: TRBJ2-2; clone_size: few; cdr3_length: 15; d_call: NA; cdr3_aa: CASSIPALSGGELFF; cdr3_nt: TGTGCCAGCAGCATCCCGGCCCTAAGTGGTGGGGAGCTGTTTTTT
v_call: TRBV11-2; j_call: TRBJ1-1; clone_size: NA; cdr3_length: 15; d_call: NA; cdr3_aa: CASSLGVRGGTEAFF; cdr3_nt: TGTGCCAGCAGCTTAGGGGTCAGGGGCGGCACTGAAGCTTTCTTT
v_call: TRBV4-1; j_call: TRBJ1-1; clone_size: once; cdr3_length: 12; d_call: NA; cdr3_aa: CASSQDRGEAFF; cdr3_nt: TGCGCCAGCAGCCAAGACAGGGGTGAAGCTTTCTTT